The rows below give T cell receptor beta chains drawn from one sample of a study of graft-versus-host responses after intestinal transplantation. Clones were read by immunoSEQ multiplex PCR, and TCRdb kept only the in-frame ones, dropping some. The data show tens of thousands of clones, almost 95% seen once. The antigens of these receptors remain unknown. The specimen was unstimulated CD4+ T cells sorted from spleen or lymph node cells, collected before transplant. The receptor set was obtained from a human donor who was the organ donor for an intestinal transplant. The CDR3 runs from the conserved cysteine through the conserved F or W. The D gene is left open where the match is weak. Clone size is given for some rows only: seen once, a few or many times, or a class if the clone is expanded.

DNA: TGTGCCAGCAGCCCGAGGTTGGGAGGTGTAAGGAATGAGCAGTTCTTC
CDR3: CASSPRLGGVRNEQFF
D: NA
size: NA
V: TRBV7-9
J: TRBJ2-1

DNA: TGTGCCAGCAGCTTAGGGGTTGGTTCGGATACGCAGTATTTT
CDR3: CASSLGVGSDTQYF
D: NA
size: NA
V: TRBV11-1
J: TRBJ2-3

DNA: TGTGCCAGCAGCTTAGGTGCTACCACCGCCGAGCAGTACTTC
CDR3: CASSLGATTAEQYF
D: NA
size: NA
V: TRBV7-2
J: TRBJ2-7

DNA: TGTGCCTGGATGTCGTGGCCGCCGCTAGAGGATAGCAATCAGCCCCAGCATTTT
CDR3: CAWMSWPPLEDSNQPQHF
D: NA
size: NA
V: TRBV30
J: TRBJ1-5

DNA: TGTGCCAGCAGCCTAGGGACACCAGGACCTTTCTATGGCTACACCTTC
CDR3: CASSLGTPGPFYGYTF
D: NA
size: NA
V: TRBV5-5
J: TRBJ1-2

DNA: TGTGCCAGCAATGTACTAGCGGCTTCCTACGAGCAGTACTTC
CDR3: CASNVLAASYEQYF
D: TRBD2
size: NA
V: TRBV2
J: TRBJ2-7

DNA: TGTGCCAGCAGGCCACCTAGCTCCCGGGTAGGCGGGGAGCTGTTTTTT
CDR3: CASRPPSSRVGGELFF
D: NA
size: NA
V: TRBV27
J: TRBJ2-2

DNA: TGTGCCAGCTCACCCGGGACAGGGGCTGACTATGGCTACACCTTC
CDR3: CASSPGTGADYGYTF
D: TRBD1
size: NA
V: TRBV18
J: TRBJ1-2

DNA: TGTGCCAGCAGCTTAGAGCGGGGGCCGTACAATGAGCAGTTCTTC
CDR3: CASSLERGPYNEQFF
D: TRBD2
size: NA
V: TRBV7-2
J: TRBJ2-1

DNA: TGCAGCGTTGCGTTGTTGTCGGGACCCGGGGAGCTGTTTTTT
CDR3: CSVALLSGPGELFF
D: NA
size: NA
V: TRBV29-1
J: TRBJ2-2

DNA: TGTGCCATCAGTGTAGGCCAGAGGATCACAGATACGCAGTATTTT
CDR3: CAISVGQRITDTQYF
D: NA
size: NA
V: TRBV10-3
J: TRBJ2-3

DNA: TGTGCCAGCAGCTTTGGGGAGAACTATGGCTACACCTTC
CDR3: CASSFGENYGYTF
D: NA
size: NA
V: TRBV6-5
J: TRBJ1-2

DNA: TGCGCCAGCAGCGGGGGGCCACTCACCGGGGAGCTGTTTTTT
CDR3: CASSGGPLTGELFF
D: NA
size: NA
V: TRBV5-1
J: TRBJ2-2

DNA: TGCAGCGTTGAAGATGGGACATCCCGTATGAACACTGAAGCTTTCTTT
CDR3: CSVEDGTSRMNTEAFF
D: NA
size: NA
V: TRBV29-1
J: TRBJ1-1

DNA: TGTGCCAGTAGTCCACCGGGCCCGGTGGGAGAGACCCAGTACTTC
CDR3: CASSPPGPVGETQYF
D: NA
size: NA
V: TRBV19
J: TRBJ2-5

DNA: TGTGCCAGTAGTATTAGGGCCCTCGGCAATCAGCCCCAGCATTTT
CDR3: CASSIRALGNQPQHF
D: NA
size: NA
V: TRBV19
J: TRBJ1-5

DNA: TGCGCCAGCAGCCAAGATGGCCCCCAAGGGAAAGGTGGCTACACCTTC
CDR3: CASSQDGPQGKGGYTF
D: NA
size: NA
V: TRBV4-3
J: TRBJ1-2

DNA: TGTGCCAGCAGTGGAGGACAGGACTATGGCTACACCTTC
CDR3: CASSGGQDYGYTF
D: TRBD1
size: NA
V: TRBV6-1
J: TRBJ1-2

DNA: TGTGCCAGCAGCAGGACAGGGAACTATGGCTACACCTTC
CDR3: CASSRTGNYGYTF
D: TRBD1
size: NA
V: TRBV9
J: TRBJ1-2

DNA: TGTGCCAGCAGCTTGTACAGGGCTTCGAACACCGGGGAGCTGTTTTTT
CDR3: CASSLYRASNTGELFF
D: NA
size: NA
V: TRBV5-5
J: TRBJ2-2

DNA: TGTGCCAGTAGTCTCGCAGGGGGGGACATTCAGTACTTC
CDR3: CASSLAGGDIQYF
D: NA
size: NA
V: TRBV19
J: TRBJ2-4

DNA: TGTGCCAGCGCTCCTGGGGTAGATACGCAGTATTTT
CDR3: CASAPGVDTQYF
D: NA
size: NA
V: TRBV2
J: TRBJ2-3

DNA: TGTGCCAGCGGGCAAAACAGGGGAAATCAGCCCCAGCATTTT
CDR3: CASGQNRGNQPQHF
D: TRBD1
size: NA
V: TRBV2
J: TRBJ1-5

DNA: TGTGCCAGCAGCCCCCGACAGGCTAACACTGAAGCTTTCTTT
CDR3: CASSPRQANTEAFF
D: NA
size: NA
V: TRBV7-3
J: TRBJ1-1

DNA: TGTGCCAGCAGATCTACGGGGGGTGAGTACAATGAGCAGTTCTTC
CDR3: CASRSTGGEYNEQFF
D: TRBD2
size: NA
V: TRBV6-5
J: TRBJ2-1

DNA: TGTGCCAGCATCCCTCGACAGGGGAATGGCTACACCTTC
CDR3: CASIPRQGNGYTF
D: TRBD1
size: NA
V: TRBV6-6
J: TRBJ1-2

DNA: TGTGCCAGCAGCTTCGACAGATCCTACGAGCAGTACTTC
CDR3: CASSFDRSYEQYF
D: NA
size: NA
V: TRBV7-9
J: TRBJ2-7

DNA: TGTGCCAGCAGCTTAGAGAGCGGCACAGATACGCAGTATTTT
CDR3: CASSLESGTDTQYF
D: NA
size: NA
V: TRBV7-2
J: TRBJ2-3

DNA: TGTGCCGGAGGACTAGCGGGGAGTGTGCAGTATTTT
CDR3: CAGGLAGSVQYF
D: TRBD2
size: NA
V: TRBV6-1
J: TRBJ2-3

DNA: TGTGCCAGCAGCCAACAGGGTAATACTGAAGCTTTCTTT
CDR3: CASSQQGNTEAFF
D: NA
size: once
V: TRBV6-5
J: TRBJ1-1

DNA: TGTGCCAGTAGTATGCAACAGGGAAACTACGAGCAGTACTTC
CDR3: CASSMQQGNYEQYF
D: NA
size: NA
V: TRBV19
J: TRBJ2-7

DNA: TGTGCCTGGAGTGTACGACCCGTAGGTAGCACTGAAGCTTTCTTT
CDR3: CAWSVRPVGSTEAFF
D: NA
size: NA
V: TRBV30
J: TRBJ1-1

DNA: TGTGCCAGCAGGAGAACCCCCGGGACAGGGACTGAAGCTTTCTTT
CDR3: CASRRTPGTGTEAFF
D: TRBD1
size: NA
V: TRBV6-5
J: TRBJ1-1

DNA: TGTGCCAGCAGTTCCAACAGGGGCAATCAGCCCCAGCATTTT
CDR3: CASSSNRGNQPQHF
D: NA
size: NA
V: TRBV6-6
J: TRBJ1-5

DNA: TGTGCCAGCAGGCGGAGAGAGAGCTCCTACGAGCAGTACTTC
CDR3: CASRRRESSYEQYF
D: NA
size: NA
V: TRBV6-1
J: TRBJ2-7

DNA: TGTGCCAGCAACAGGGACAGGGCCTACGAGCAGTACTTC
CDR3: CASNRDRAYEQYF
D: TRBD1
size: NA
V: TRBV6-1
J: TRBJ2-7

DNA: TGTGCCAGCAGGGTCCTTTCCTACGAGCAGTACTTC
CDR3: CASRVLSYEQYF
D: NA
size: NA
V: TRBV2
J: TRBJ2-7

DNA: TGTGCCAGCAGCTTACCGGGAGGGGATGAAAAACTGTTTTTT
CDR3: CASSLPGGDEKLFF
D: NA
size: NA
V: TRBV7-9
J: TRBJ1-4

DNA: TGTGCCAGCAGTTACGCCGGGACAGGAATTAGCACAGATACGCAGTATTTT
CDR3: CASSYAGTGISTDTQYF
D: TRBD1
size: NA
V: TRBV5-5
J: TRBJ2-3

DNA: TGTGCCAGCAGATCTGGCAGTCTAGCCAAAAACATTCAGTACTTC
CDR3: CASRSGSLAKNIQYF
D: NA
size: NA
V: TRBV6-1
J: TRBJ2-4

DNA: TGTGCCAGCACCCGGGGGCAGGGGGCCCCCTACACTGAAGCTTTCTTT
CDR3: CASTRGQGAPYTEAFF
D: TRBD1
size: NA
V: TRBV7-9
J: TRBJ1-1